This T cell receptor beta chain appears in the sequencing data of a study of blood T cell repertoires in COVID-19. At the level of the study: Acute and convalescent COVID-19 samples came from the United States, Italy and Spain.

Deletions cut 4 bases from V and 4 bases from J, with 10 bases between. The germline CDR1 and CDR2 sequences are MGHDK and SYGVNS. The CDR3 is 14 amino acids. Method: immunoSEQ multiplex PCR; TCRdb's copy keeps in-frame clones and lacks some. The table has approximately 280,000 clones, approximately 91% seen once. The chain combines TRBV25-1 with TRBJ2-2, with D possibly TRBD2 on 5 matching bases. This clonotype was sampled from a young man with active or convalescent COVID-19. Sequenced input: peripheral blood. The CDR3 sequence is CASSASAGTGELFF. The CDR3 DNA reads TGTGCCAGCAGTGCTTCGGCGGGCACCGGGGAGCTGTTTTTT.